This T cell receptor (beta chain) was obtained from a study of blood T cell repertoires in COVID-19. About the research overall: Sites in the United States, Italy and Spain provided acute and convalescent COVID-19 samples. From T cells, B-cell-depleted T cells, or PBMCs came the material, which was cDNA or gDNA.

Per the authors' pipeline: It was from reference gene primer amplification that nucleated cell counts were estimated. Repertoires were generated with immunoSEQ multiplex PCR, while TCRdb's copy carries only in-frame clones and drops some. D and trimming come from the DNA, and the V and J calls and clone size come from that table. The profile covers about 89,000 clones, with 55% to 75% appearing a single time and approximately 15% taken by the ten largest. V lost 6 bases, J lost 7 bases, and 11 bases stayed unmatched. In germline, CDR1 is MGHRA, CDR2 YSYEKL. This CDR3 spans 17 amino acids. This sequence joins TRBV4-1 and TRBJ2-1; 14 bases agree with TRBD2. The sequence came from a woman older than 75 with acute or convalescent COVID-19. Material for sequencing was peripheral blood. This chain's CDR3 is CASRIRLAGGPLNEQFF. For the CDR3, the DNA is TGCGCCAGCAGAATTAGACTAGCGGGGGGGCCTCTAAATGAGCAGTTCTTC.